This T cell receptor beta chain stems from a study of cytomegalovirus exposure and HLA in healthy donors. This CDR3 contains 16 residues. CDR1 and CDR2 (germline): LGHNA, YSLEER. The V end lost 4 bases, the J end lost 2 bases, and 14 bases lay between the germline ends. The PCR employed 60 Vbeta primers together with 13 Jbeta primers. In the study's own analysis: Unique TCR beta chains numbered about 72 million in a later analysis, with around 12 million shared. Sequencing used immunoSEQ multiplex PCR; TCRdb keeps in-frame clones, though not all of them. That table is the source of V, J and clone size, and D and trimming were worked out from the DNA. Here the sample spans 150,000 to 200,000 clones, just over 75% being singletons. The donors (healthy individuals) were bone marrow donors.

This chain uses TRBV4-3 with TRBJ1-4; possibly TRBD1 for D (5 bases). This clonotype was obtained from a woman in her 30s in good health and CMV-seropositive. Sequenced sample: PBMCs. CDR3: CASSRTTQGTNEKLFF. As DNA, the CDR3 is TGCGCCAGCAGCCGAACGACCCAGGGTACTAATGAAAAACTGTTTTTT.